Listed below are T cell receptor beta chains from one sample, sequenced in a study of beta chain features in type 1 diabetes. The data were produced by immunoSEQ multiplex PCR, yet TCRdb's version contains in-frame clones alone and is incomplete. The sample lists 600,000 or so clones, roughly an eighth occurring once. Sequenced: naive CD4+ T cells from blood. The receptors originated from a man aged 18 to 29 with type 1 diabetes. The CDR3 runs from the conserved cysteine through the conserved F or W. Fields, in order: D gene, J gene, clone size, V gene, CDR3 DNA, CDR3 protein. A D gene is named only where the DNA matches it firmly. Part of the rows lack a size; the others show once, few, many or a class for expanded clones.

d_gene: TRBD1; j_gene: TRBJ2-7; abundance: .; v_gene: TRBV5-1; CDR3nt: TGCGCCAGCAGCGACCCGGGACAGGGTGCCTACGAGCAGTACTTC; CDR3aa: CASSDPGQGAYEQYF
d_gene: TRBD2; j_gene: TRBJ2-1; abundance: .; v_gene: TRBV5-1; CDR3nt: TGCGCCAGTCGCACAGCGGGGGCGGACAATGAGCAGTTCTTC; CDR3aa: CASRTAGADNEQFF
d_gene: .; j_gene: TRBJ2-3; abundance: .; v_gene: TRBV15; CDR3nt: TGTGCCACCAGCAGCCCCGTTGGGGGTGATTCCCCCAGGGATACGCAGTATTTT; CDR3aa: CATSSPVGGDSPRDTQYF
d_gene: .; j_gene: TRBJ1-2; abundance: .; v_gene: TRBV6-5; CDR3nt: TGTGCCAGCAGTTACCGTTTTGGGCATAATGGCTACACCTTC; CDR3aa: CASSYRFGHNGYTF
d_gene: TRBD2; j_gene: TRBJ2-2; abundance: few; v_gene: TRBV7-2; CDR3nt: TGTGCCAGCAGCCGCGGGACTAGCGGATACACCGGGGAGCTGTTTTTT; CDR3aa: CASSRGTSGYTGELFF
d_gene: .; j_gene: TRBJ1-5; abundance: .; v_gene: TRBV7-2; CDR3nt: TGTGCCAGCAGCTTGGCGACAGTTCAGCCCCAGCATTTT; CDR3aa: CASSLATVQPQHF
d_gene: .; j_gene: TRBJ2-3; abundance: .; v_gene: TRBV25-1; CDR3nt: TGTGCCAGCAGTGGTAAGGGAGCGTACCCAGATACGCAGTATTTT; CDR3aa: CASSGKGAYPDTQYF
d_gene: TRBD1; j_gene: TRBJ1-2; abundance: few; v_gene: TRBV29-1; CDR3nt: TGCAGCGTTGAAGAAGGGACACCGGGGCGGACAGGGTGGTTTGATGGCTACACCTTC; CDR3aa: CSVEEGTPGRTGWFDGYTF
d_gene: .; j_gene: TRBJ1-5; abundance: few; v_gene: TRBV2; CDR3nt: TGTGCCAGCAGCCCGGGCCGGGATCAGCCCCAGCATTTT; CDR3aa: CASSPGRDQPQHF
d_gene: .; j_gene: TRBJ2-1; abundance: few; v_gene: TRBV20-1; CDR3nt: TGCAGTGCTAGTCGGAGGGGTGAGCAGTTCTTC; CDR3aa: CSASRRGEQFF
d_gene: .; j_gene: TRBJ2-7; abundance: few; v_gene: TRBV5-1; CDR3nt: TGCGCCAGCAGCTTACAGGGCTCCTACGAGCAGTACTTC; CDR3aa: CASSLQGSYEQYF